This TCR beta chain derives from a study of PD-1 blockade in classical Hodgkin lymphoma. Study-level results: Baseline diversity was lower in partial responders and progressors than complete responders. Compared with baseline, CD4+ but not CD8+ TCR diversity had risen significantly by C4D1.

The V and J ends lost 6 bases and 4 bases, in that order; junction bases with no gene match: 5. CDR1 and CDR2 from the germline V gene are SEHNR and FQNEAQ (reference sequence). The CDR3 is 14 amino acids. Profiling relied on immunoSEQ multiplex PCR, and the TCRdb table lists in-frame clones only, not all of them. This sample has roughly 32,000 clones, with around four fifths found just once. Autologous stem cell transplantation was followed by relapse in every patient, and brentuximab vedotin exposure varied. Turning to this clone: Its specificity is unknown.

J is TRBJ2-2 and V is TRBV7-9; TRBD1 matches 7 bases. The TCR sequence derives from a human donor with classical Hodgkin lymphoma. The material was peripheral blood mononuclear cells (PBMCs), obtained at baseline. The DNA of the CDR3 is TGTGCCAGCAGTCCAACAGGGGTCACCGGGGAGCTGTTTTTT. It yields the protein CASSPTGVTGELFF.